This T cell receptor (beta chain) derives from a study of blood T cell repertoires in COVID-19. Turning to the study itself: Samples of COVID-19 (acute and convalescent) were obtained from the United States, Italy and Spain. PBMCs, B-cell-depleted T cells, or T cells were the source of the cDNA or gDNA that made up the material.

Germline-derived CDR1 and CDR2 are PRHDT and FYEKMQ (reference sequence). V was trimmed by 4 bases and J by 5 bases, leaving 5 bases between them. This CDR3 has 11 amino acids. There are a few counts of this clone. In the original analysis: Nucleated cell number was recorded as an estimate derived from reference gene primer amplification. Produced via immunoSEQ multiplex PCR; TCRdb's table is partial and in-frame only. That table furnishes V, J and clone size, whereas the DNA furnished D and trimming. This table has approximately 47,000 clones, roughly nine tenths appearing once. Specimen: peripheral blood. J is TRBJ1-1 and V is TRBV13; D not resolved. The origin of this receptor is a man aged 65-85 years with active COVID-19. The CDR3 nucleotides are TGTGCCAGCAGCTCCGAGACTGAAGCTTTCTTT. It encodes CASSSETEAFF.